The subject of this entry is one TCR beta chain. This receptor's antigen is unknown. No base quality values were provided; no much bigger clone lies one nucleotide off. The CDR3 regions of human TCRbeta chains were analyzed by immunosequencing. The source study handled its data this way. TCRs in the repertoires were compared against a reference library of SARS-CoV-2-specific TCRs that had been generated with the MIRA antigen-specificity platform. Breadth was defined as the fraction of unique TCRs that were SARS-CoV-2-associated. Depth was defined as the fraction of total T cells that were SARS-CoV-2-associated. Each spike-specific TCR was assigned to its reactive spike region and to a CD4 or CD8 class using the MIRA data. Log10-transformed breadth and depth values were compared by one-way ANOVA with Sidak's multiple comparisons tests. Here the immuneACCESS table is served through TCRdb, limited to in-frame sequences with V and J called. Missing clones are a known gap in these copies; in checked studies unresolved V genes cover under half, and the rest lacks a known reason. V and J calls plus clone size are reproduced from that table; the DNA served to infer D and trimming. For this sample the table gives tens of thousands of clones, of which about 90% were detected only once. The ten largest clones take up 2.5% to 3.5% of the sample.

The sample belongs to a study of T cell responses to AZD1222 COVID-19 vaccine (dated by TCRdb to about 2021). Broadly, across the study: TCR sequencing was performed for approximately 240 trial participants, of whom about 210 were given two doses of AZD1222 and some 25 were given two doses of MenACWY control vaccine. Trial participants were enrolled by age into 18-55, 56-69 and 70-plus year subgroups, with approximately 150, 28 and 58 TCR-sequenced participants respectively. Overall study outcomes, separate from this receptor: The 56-69-year group was small, and its depth increase did not reach significance, likely because of low power. Participants were mostly white British, with more females than males. The authors suggested clonal diversity may have been underestimated. The vaccine-associated CD4 TCRs covered the entire spike protein, and the dominant responses fell in regions 160-218 and 743-854. No day 14 peak-response samples were available, so repertoires were characterized only after the peak T cell response. Conclusions about previously exposed vaccinees are limited, since just six AZD1222 recipients were seropositive for SARS-CoV-2 at baseline. Spike-specific TCR breadth and depth rose significantly after two AZD1222 doses compared with day 0 and with MenACWY recipients. Reportedly, almost half of the unique spike-specific TCRs recognized epitopes lying outside the regions that are mutated in the B.1.351 and B.1.1.7 variants.

From the cysteine through the phenylalanine, the CDR3 covers 13 amino acids. Of all the DNA, just the CDR3 is kept, 39 bases in frame from base 1. Trimming removed 5 bases from V and 6 bases from J, leaving 8 bases between the germline ends. The sample's time point label, decoded: about 28 days (+/-7) after the second vaccine dose. AZD1222 recipients given second doses at about 4 weeks or at about 12 weeks were pooled, since spike-specific TCR depth and breadth were not found to differ between the two schedules. The vaccinee samples were drawn from two UK trials, COV001 and COV002, one of which was a single-blind randomized controlled phase 2/3 trial testing AZD1222 (ChAdOx1 nCoV-19) in healthy adults. For TCRbeta chain sequencing, PBMC samples were collected from trial participants at day 0 and at day 28 after the second dose.

This sequence was found in an adult who received the AZD1222 COVID-19 vaccine. The chain links TRBV12-3 or TRBV12-4 with TRBJ1-6; the D gene identity is not certain. This specimen was peripheral blood, taken 28 days after the second AZD1222 dose. The CDR3 loop reads CASSPSRNSPLHF. The DNA sequence is as follows: TGTGCCAGCAGTCCGTCGCGTAATTCACCCCTCCACTTT.